This T cell receptor beta chain was captured in a study of blood T cell repertoires in COVID-19. Study-wide context: COVID-19 samples, acute and convalescent, were from the United States, Italy and Spain.

Measured with immunoSEQ multiplex PCR; TCRdb has only the in-frame clones, and not every one. The data contain roughly 240,000 clones, about 82% of them singletons. Germline V CDR1 and CDR2: MNHEY, SMNVEV (reference sequence). The CDR3 contains 14 residues. With V trimmed by 3 bases and J by 6 bases, 2 bases remained unmatched. Recruits, aged roughly 18 to 89 years, lived in 24 US areas. Recovered Cohort 3 donors showed two negative PCRs, clearance, or symptom resolution. This sequence was found in a woman aged 50 to 65 who had recovered from COVID-19. The chain uses TRBV27 and TRBJ2-1; 10 nucleotides align to TRBD1. Sequencing input: PBMCs or T cells enriched from blood (not recorded which). The CDR3 DNA is TGTGCCAGCAGTTTTGGGACAGGGGTCAATGAGCAGTTCTTC. Translated, it gives CASSFGTGVNEQFF.